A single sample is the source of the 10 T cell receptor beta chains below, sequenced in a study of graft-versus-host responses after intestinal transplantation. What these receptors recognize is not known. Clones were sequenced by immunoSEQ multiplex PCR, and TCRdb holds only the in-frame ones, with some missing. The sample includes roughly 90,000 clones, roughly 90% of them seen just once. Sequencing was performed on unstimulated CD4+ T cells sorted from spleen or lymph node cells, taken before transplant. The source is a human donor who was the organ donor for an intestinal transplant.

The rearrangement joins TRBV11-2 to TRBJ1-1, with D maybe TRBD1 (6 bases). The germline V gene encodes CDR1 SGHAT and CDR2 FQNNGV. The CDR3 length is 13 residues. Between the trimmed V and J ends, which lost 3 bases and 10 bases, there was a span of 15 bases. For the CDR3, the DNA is TGTGCCAGCAGCTTGGCGGGGGCCCCGAGAGCTTTCTTT. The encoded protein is CASSLAGAPRAFF.

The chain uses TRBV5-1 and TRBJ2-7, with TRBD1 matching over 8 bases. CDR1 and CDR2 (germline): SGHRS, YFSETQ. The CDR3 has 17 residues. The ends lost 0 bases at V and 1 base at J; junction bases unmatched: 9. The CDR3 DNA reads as TGCGCCAGCAGCTTGGGACAGGGGAGATATAGTTCCTACGAGCAGTACTTC. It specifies CASSLGQGRYSSYEQYF.

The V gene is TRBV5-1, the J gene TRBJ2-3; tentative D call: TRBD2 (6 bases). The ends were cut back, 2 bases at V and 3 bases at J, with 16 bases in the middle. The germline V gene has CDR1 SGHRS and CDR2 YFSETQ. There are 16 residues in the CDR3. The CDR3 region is CASSFWWGRSTDTQYF. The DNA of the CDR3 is TGCGCCAGCAGCTTTTGGTGGGGGAGGAGTACAGATACGCAGTATTTT.

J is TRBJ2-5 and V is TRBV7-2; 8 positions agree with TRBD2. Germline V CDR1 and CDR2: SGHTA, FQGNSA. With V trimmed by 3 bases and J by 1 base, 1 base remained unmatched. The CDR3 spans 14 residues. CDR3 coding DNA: TGTGCCAGCAGCTTCGGACTAGCCCAAGAGACCCAGTACTTC. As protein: CASSFGLAQETQYF.

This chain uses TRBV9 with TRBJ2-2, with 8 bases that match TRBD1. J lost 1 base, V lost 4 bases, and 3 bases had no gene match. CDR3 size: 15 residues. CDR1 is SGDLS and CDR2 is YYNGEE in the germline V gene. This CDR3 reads CASSRQGRNTGELFF. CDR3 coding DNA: TGTGCCAGCAGCAGACAGGGGCGGAACACCGGGGAGCTGTTTTTT.

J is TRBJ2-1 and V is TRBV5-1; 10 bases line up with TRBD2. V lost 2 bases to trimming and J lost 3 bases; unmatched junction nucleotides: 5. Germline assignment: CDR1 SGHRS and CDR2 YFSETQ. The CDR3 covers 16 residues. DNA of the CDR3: TGCGCCAGCAGCTTTCTCTTAGCGGGAGGCTACAATGAGCAGTTCTTC. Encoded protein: CASSFLLAGGYNEQFF.

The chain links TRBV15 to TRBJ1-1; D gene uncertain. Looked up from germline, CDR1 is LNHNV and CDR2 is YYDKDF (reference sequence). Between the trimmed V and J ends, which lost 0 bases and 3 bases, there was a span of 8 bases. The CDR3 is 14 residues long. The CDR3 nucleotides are TGTGCCACCAGCAGAGATTATACTCACACTGAAGCTTTCTTT. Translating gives CATSRDYTHTEAFF.

This CDR3 reads CASSFEQHYGYTF. For the CDR3, the DNA is TGTGCCAGCAGCTTTGAACAGCACTATGGCTACACCTTC. The chain uses TRBV5-6 and TRBJ1-2; D gene uncertain. V was pared by 2 bases and J by 3 bases, with 8 bases between. Per germline, CDR1 SGHDT and CDR2 YYEEEE. This CDR3 is 13 amino acids long.

CDR3 DNA sequence: TGCAGCGTTGAATGGGGGACAGGCCAGCCCCAGCATTTT. This encodes CSVEWGTGQPQHF. V and J are TRBV29-1 and TRBJ1-5; TRBD1 matches 8 bases. V dropped 2 bases and J dropped 7; count of bases not matched to a gene: 4. The CDR3 has 13 amino acids. The germline V gene encodes CDR1 SQVTM and CDR2 ANQGSEA.

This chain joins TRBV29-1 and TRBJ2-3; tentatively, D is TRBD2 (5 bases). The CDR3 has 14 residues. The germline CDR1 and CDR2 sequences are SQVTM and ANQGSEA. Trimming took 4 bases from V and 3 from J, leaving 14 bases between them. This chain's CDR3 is CSVAGSPLTDTQYF. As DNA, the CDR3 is TGCAGCGTTGCGGGGTCACCCCTAACAGATACGCAGTATTTT.